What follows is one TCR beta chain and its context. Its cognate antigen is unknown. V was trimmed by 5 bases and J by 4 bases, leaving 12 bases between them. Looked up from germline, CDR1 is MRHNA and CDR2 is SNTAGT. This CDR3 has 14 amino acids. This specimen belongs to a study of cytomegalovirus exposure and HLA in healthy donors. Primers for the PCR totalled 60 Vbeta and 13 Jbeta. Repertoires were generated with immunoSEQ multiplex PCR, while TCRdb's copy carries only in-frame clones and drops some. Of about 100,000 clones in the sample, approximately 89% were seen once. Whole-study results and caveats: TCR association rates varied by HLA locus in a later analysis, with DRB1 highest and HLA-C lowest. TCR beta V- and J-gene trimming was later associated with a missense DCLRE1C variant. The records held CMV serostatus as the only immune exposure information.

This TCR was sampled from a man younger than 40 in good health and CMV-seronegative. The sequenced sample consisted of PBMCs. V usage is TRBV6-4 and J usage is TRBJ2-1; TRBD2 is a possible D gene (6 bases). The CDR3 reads CASSRLAGYNEQFF. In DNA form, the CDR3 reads TGTGCCAGCAGTCGGCTCGCGGGATACAATGAGCAGTTCTTC.